Shown below are 21 T cell receptor beta chains from a single sample sequenced in a study of T-cell memory formation after mild COVID-19. TCRdb used MiXCR to reprocess the 5' RACE reads, holding one entry per CDR3 protein. Of roughly 200,000 distinct CDR3 sequences in the sample, roughly 16% were seen once. The sample taken for sequencing was PBMCs or a T cell subset sorted from them (not recorded which). The receptors here all came from an adult woman who had mild COVID-19 (a few samples of this study predate the infection). Cell type and time point are not known.

The table lists this clonotype with a few counts. The CDR3 DNA reads as TGTGCCACCAGTGACCCGGGGGCGCGCTACAATGAGCAGTTCTTC. Translating it yields CATSDPGARYNEQFF. This chain joins TRBV24-1 and TRBJ2-1; either TRBD1 or TRBD2 may supply D (6 bases each). The CDR3 has 15 residues. Per germline, CDR1 KGHDR and CDR2 SFDVKD. Between the trimmed V and J ends, which lost 4 bases and 3 bases, there was a span of 12 bases.

The gene calls are TRBV2 and TRBJ1-3; D unresolved. The V gene's germline CDR1 is SNHLY and CDR2 FYNNEI. Trimming cost V 3 bases and J 1 base, with 13 bases left between them. CDR3 length: 16 residues. The CDR3 loop reads CASSDAREGSGNTIYF. The CDR3 DNA is TGTGCCAGCAGTGACGCCCGGGAGGGATCTGGAAACACCATATATTTT.

This chain connects TRBV7-9 to TRBJ1-4; the match to TRBD1 covers 8 bases. The CDR3 sequence is 17 residues long. Per the germline V gene, CDR1 is SEHNR and CDR2 is FQNEAQ (reference sequence). V trimming: 5 bases; J trimming: 3 bases; junction bases outside the gene matches: 11. CDR3 DNA: TGTGCCAGCAGCCGTGCGACAGGGGAAAGGGCTAATGAAAAACTGTTTTTT. Translated, it gives CASSRATGERANEKLFF.

This clonotype was picked up a small number of times. V is TRBV10-3 and J is TRBJ1-5; D is perhaps TRBD1 (5 bases). The germline V gene has CDR1 ENHRY and CDR2 SYGVKD. This CDR3 has 14 amino acids. With 0 bases removed from V and 7 bases from J, the gap between germline ends came to 10 bases. In nucleotides, the CDR3 is TGTGCCATCAGTGAGTCCAGGGTGGGGCAGCCCCAGCATTTT. It is translated as CAISESRVGQPQHF.

The V and J genes are TRBV24-1 and TRBJ2-3, with 11 nucleotides matching TRBD2. This CDR3 spans 16 amino acids. Germline CDR1 KGHDR, CDR2 SFDVKD. With 6 bases clipped from V and 1 base from J, the junction kept 5 bases outside the gene matches. The CDR3 region is CATSLTSGARTDTQYF. The CDR3 DNA reads TGTGCCACCAGTTTGACTAGCGGGGCTCGCACAGATACGCAGTATTTT.

This clonotype was observed a few times. This rearrangement joins TRBV6-5 to TRBJ2-2; D is undetermined. The germline CDR1 and CDR2 sequences are MNHEY and SVGAGI. Deletions cut 0 bases from V and 4 bases from J, with 15 bases between. The CDR3 has 17 amino acids. In DNA, the CDR3 is TGTGCCAGCAGTTACTCGACATGGCAGCTATTCACCGGGGAGCTGTTTTTT. This codes for CASSYSTWQLFTGELFF.

The V gene is TRBV20-1, the J gene TRBJ2-2, with D unresolved. The CDR3 loop spans 13 amino acids. Trimming removed 0 bases from V and 9 bases from J, with 11 bases in between. Germline CDR1 and CDR2: DFQATT and SNEGSKA (reference sequence). CDR3 DNA: TGCAGTGCTAGAGAGCGTGGCTACCGGGAGCTGTTTTTT. Its protein product is CSARERGYRELFF.

Only a few counts were recorded for this clonotype. The CDR3 spells CASSIGTGFYEQYF. The CDR3 DNA reads TGTGCCAGTAGTATAGGGACAGGGTTCTACGAGCAGTACTTC. The chain employs TRBV19 and TRBJ2-7; the match to TRBD1 covers 8 bases. Germline CDR1 is LNHDA and CDR2 is SQIVND (reference sequence). The CDR3 is made up of 14 amino acids. V lost 1 base to trimming and J lost 3 bases; unmatched junction nucleotides: 2.

This clonotype was seen a handful of times. V and J are TRBV18 and TRBJ2-2; 8 bases match TRBD1. The CDR3 length is 16 residues. Per the germline V gene, CDR1 is KGHSH and CDR2 is LQKENI. Trimming at V came to 0 bases and at J to 4 bases, leaving 4 bases not matched to a gene. DNA for the CDR3: TGTGCCAGCTCACCACCGTCTGGACAGGGCACCGGGGAGCTGTTTTTT. It is translated as CASSPPSGQGTGELFF.

The chain links TRBV30 to TRBJ1-1, with 9 bases matching TRBD1. J was trimmed by 0 bases and V by 7 bases; bases with no gene match: 3. CDR1 is GTSNPN, CDR2 SVGIG, per germline (reference sequence). The CDR3 has 13 residues. The chain's CDR3 is CASWTGVNTEAFF. The CDR3 nucleotides read TGTGCCTCCTGGACAGGGGTGAACACTGAAGCTTTCTTT. Filled out from reference TRBV30 and TRBJ1-1, the complete variable domain reads SQTIHQWPATLVQPVGSPLSLECTVEGTSNPNLYWYRQAAGRGLQLLFYSVGIGQISSEVPQNLSASRPQDRQFILSSKKLLLSDSGFYLCASWTGVNTEAFFGQGTRLTVV.

This clonotype was counted at least ten times. The chain carries TRBV5-1 and TRBJ1-1; a possible D gene is TRBD1 (5 bases). With 4 bases removed from V and 4 bases from J, the gap between germline ends came to 17 bases. There are 15 residues in the CDR3. Per the germline V gene, CDR1 is SGHRS and CDR2 is YFSETQ. This chain's CDR3 is CASSPPLGQGTEAFF. The CDR3 DNA reads TGCGCCAGCAGCCCCCCCCTGGGGCAGGGCACTGAAGCTTTCTTT.

This clonotype was detected only a few times. V usage is TRBV29-1 and J usage is TRBJ2-1, with 13 bases that match TRBD2. From germline, CDR1 is SQVTM and CDR2 ANQGSEA. V dropped 6 bases and J dropped 0; count of bases not matched to a gene: 8. The CDR3 contains 17 residues. CDR3 in DNA: TGCAGCGTCCGCGGGACTAGCGGGGTGAGCTCCTACAATGAGCAGTTCTTC. Translation gives CSVRGTSGVSSYNEQFF.

This clonotype was recorded at least ten times. The chain has TRBV4-3 and TRBJ2-7; TRBD2 matches at 11 bases. V shed 2 bases and J 6 bases; nucleotides not matched to a gene: 6. The length of the CDR3 is 15 residues. Looked up from germline, CDR1 is LGHNA and CDR2 is YSLEER. In DNA form, the CDR3 reads TGCGCCAGCAGCCAAATGCGGCTAGCGGGAGGCGAGCAGTACTTC. It is translated as CASSQMRLAGGEQYF.

This clonotype was recorded at least ten times. The CDR3 DNA reads as TGCAGCGTTGTAGGGGGGACGGTTTCCTACGAGCAGTACTTC. Protein product: CSVVGGTVSYEQYF. This rearrangement joins TRBV29-1 to TRBJ2-7, with D tentatively TRBD1 or TRBD2 (6 bases each). Germline V lookup: CDR1 SQVTM, CDR2 ANQGSEA. The length of the CDR3 is 14 residues. The V and J ends lost 4 bases and 1 base respectively, with 14 bases between them.

The CDR3 DNA follows: TGTGCCAGCAGCGAGGACTGGGAGGAAGGCTACACCTTC. It codes for CASSEDWEEGYTF. The chain recombines TRBV7-2 with TRBJ1-2, with no clear D. The CDR3 spans 13 residues. Germline V gene data show CDR1 as SGHTA and CDR2 as FQGNSA. V gave up 5 bases and J gave up 8 bases, with 15 bases separating them. The whole variable domain, remainder taken from reference TRBV7-2 and TRBJ1-2, is GAGVSQSPSNKVTEKGKDVELRCDPISGHTALYWYRQSLGQGLEFLIYFQGNSAPDKSGLPSDRFSAERTGGSVSTLTIQRTQQEDSAVYLCASSEDWEEGYTFGSGTRLTVV.

The chain recombines TRBV20-1 with TRBJ2-5; a possible D gene is TRBD2 (6 bases). The CDR3 covers 16 residues. V lost 3 bases and J lost 0, with 17 bases in between. Germline values: CDR1 DFQATT, CDR2 SNEGSKA (reference sequence). CDR3 amino acids: CSARSRGFLYQETQYF. CDR3 DNA: TGCAGTGCTAGGTCTCGGGGGTTCTTGTACCAAGAGACCCAGTACTTC.

V is TRBV24-1 and J is TRBJ2-4, with 8 nucleotides matching TRBD2. V lost 4 bases to trimming and J lost 8 bases; unmatched junction nucleotides: 6. The CDR3 spans 14 residues. Per the germline V gene, CDR1 is KGHDR and CDR2 is SFDVKD. CDR3 in amino acids: CATSDPGGTDIQYF. The CDR3 DNA reads as TGTGCCACCAGTGACCCGGGAGGGACGGACATTCAGTACTTC.

This clonotype was recorded a few times. The chain recombines TRBV5-1 with TRBJ2-7; 8 nucleotides match TRBD2. The CDR3 covers 14 residues. The V gene's germline CDR1 is SGHRS and CDR2 YFSETQ. Unmatched junction bases numbered 8, after V lost 4 bases and J lost 5 bases. For the CDR3, the DNA is TGCGCCAGCAGCCCCCAGGGGACTAGGAACGAGCAGTACTTC. It translates to CASSPQGTRNEQYF.

In this sample, this clonotype turned up a few times. The chain is built from TRBV5-1 and TRBJ1-1; 9 nucleotides match TRBD1. The ends lost 0 bases at V and 6 bases at J; junction bases unmatched: 3. The CDR3 is 14 residues long. Germline assignment: CDR1 SGHRS and CDR2 YFSETQ. The CDR3 loop is CASSLETGGSEAFF. The CDR3 DNA sequence: TGCGCCAGCAGCTTGGAAACAGGGGGCTCTGAAGCTTTCTTT.

Only one count was recorded for this clonotype. The V gene is TRBV5-1, the J gene TRBJ2-1; D is perhaps TRBD2 (5 bases). Trimming shortened V by 2 bases and J by 0 bases, and 18 bases separated the two germline ends. Germline V gene lookup returns CDR1 SGHRS and CDR2 YFSETQ. The CDR3 spans 18 residues. The CDR3 DNA sequence: TGCGCCAGCAGCTTAGAGGGCAGACGGGTGAGCTCCTACAATGAGCAGTTCTTC. It is translated as CASSLEGRRVSSYNEQFF.

There are a few counts of this clonotype. The chain has TRBV7-3 and TRBJ2-7, with a possible D match to TRBD1 (5 bases). Germline CDR1 is SGHTA and CDR2 is FQGTGA. The CDR3 is 13 amino acids. V shed 2 bases and J shed 5 bases, with 10 bases lying between them. CDR3 in amino acids: CASSLRRAHEQYF. The DNA for the CDR3 is TGTGCCAGCAGCTTACGCAGGGCCCACGAGCAGTACTTC.